These 8 T cell receptor beta chains came from one sample sequenced in a study of T cells in Graves' hyperthyroidism and ophthalmopathy. Using RNA transcripts as the source, TCR beta CDR3 regions were amplified. A set of HTBI primers served as the primers for a first-round RT-PCR of the TCR CDR3. TCRdb independently ran MiXCR on the multiplex PCR reads; one entry per CDR3 protein. There are 550,000 to 600,000 distinct CDR3 sequences in the sample; approximately 44% occur only once, and around 17% lies in the top ten. Sample: peripheral blood or thyroid tissue (not recorded which). The receptors stem from an adult woman with Graves' disease, either hyperthyroidism or ophthalmopathy (not recorded which).

This clonotype showed up just a few times. The chain employs TRBV24-1 and TRBJ2-7; 11 positions match TRBD1. V shed 4 bases, J shed 3 bases, and the junction held 4 bases outside the gene matches. CDR1 is KGHDR and CDR2 is SFDVKD in the germline V gene. This CDR3 has 15 amino acids. CDR3 nucleotide sequence: TGTGCCACCAGTGACCCCGGGACAGGGGGCTACGAGCAGTACTTC. The encoded protein is CATSDPGTGGYEQYF.

This clonotype was counted ten times or more. The J gene is TRBJ1-3, the V gene TRBV20-1; no clear D. Deletions cut 0 bases from V and 4 bases from J, with 10 bases between. CDR1 is DFQATT and CDR2 is SNEGSKA in the germline V gene (reference sequence). The CDR3 is 14 residues long. The DNA for the CDR3 is TGCAGTGCTAGAGATAAACAATTGGGAAACACCATATATTTT. Amino acid sequence: CSARDKQLGNTIYF.

This clonotype was recorded many times. The chain is built from TRBV7-2 and TRBJ2-5, with D possibly matching TRBD1 (6 bases). Trimming cost V 5 bases and J 2 bases, with 15 bases left between them. The length of the CDR3 is 15 residues. CDR1 is SGHTA and CDR2 is FQGNSA in the germline V gene. CDR3 DNA: TGTGCCAGCAGCCAAAGGAGCAGGGGTCAAGAGACCCAGTACTTC. Its translation is CASSQRSRGQETQYF. Variable domain in full (rest from reference TRBV7-2 and TRBJ2-5): GAGVSQSPSNKVTEKGKDVELRCDPISGHTALYWYRQSLGQGLEFLIYFQGNSAPDKSGLPSDRFSAERTGGSVSTLTIQRTQQEDSAVYLCASSQRSRGQETQYFGPGTRLLVL.

The rearrangement links TRBV5-1 to TRBJ1-4; D is unresolved. CDR1 and CDR2 (germline): SGHRS, YFSETQ. There are 13 residues in the CDR3. Trimming cost V 3 bases and J 8 bases, with 11 bases left between them. CDR3 DNA: TGCGCCAGCAGCTACGACAAAGGAGAAAAACTGTTTTTT. Its protein is CASSYDKGEKLFF.

Turning to this clonotype: A much larger clone is a single base away; this may be a read error. The J gene is TRBJ1-5, the V gene TRBV6-1; D is possibly TRBD1 (5 bases). CDR3 length: 14 residues. Germline V lookup: CDR1 MNHNS, CDR2 SASEGT. The CDR3 reads CASSEWGLNQPEHF. Here the CDR3 DNA reads TGTGCCAGCAGTGAATGGGGACTCAATCAGCCCGAGCATTTT.

This clonotype was picked up many times. The CDR3 loop is CASSFYTGELFF. Here the CDR3 DNA reads TGTGCCAGCAGCTTCTACACCGGGGAGCTGTTTTTT. The chain carries TRBV7-2 and TRBJ2-2; no firm D call. V was pared by 3 bases and J by 3 bases, with 2 bases between. The CDR3 runs to 12 residues. Germline V gene lookup returns CDR1 SGHTA and CDR2 FQGNSA.

About this clonotype: This is likely a read error, given that the CDR3 carries no conserved phenylalanine or tryptophan at its end. The chain recombines TRBV20-1 with TRBJ1-4; D might be TRBD1 (6 bases). This CDR3 is 13 amino acids long. The V end was cut by 5 bases, the J end by 3 bases, with 10 bases between. The germline CDR1 and CDR2 sequences are DFQATT and SNEGSKA (reference sequence). CDR3 DNA: TGCAGTGCTCCGGACAGTTCTAATGAAAAACTGTTTTGT. Its protein product is CSAPDSSNEKLFC.

This clonotype was counted ten times or more. This sequence joins TRBV10-3 and TRBJ1-1, with 8 bases matching TRBD1. Per the germline V gene, CDR1 is ENHRY and CDR2 is SYGVKD. The CDR3 covers 14 residues. The J segment lost 4 bases and the V segment lost 6 bases, leaving 7 bases of the junction unmatched. CDR3 DNA sequence: TGTGCCATCAGGGGAACAGGGGGACTCACTGAAGCTTTCTTT. Encoded protein: CAIRGTGGLTEAFF.